The 30 T cell receptor beta chains reported below all come from one sample, sequenced in a study of T-cell memory formation after mild COVID-19. MiXCR, run by TCRdb on the 5' RACE reads, gives a single entry per CDR3 protein. Of some 490,000 distinct CDR3 sequences in the sample, 18% are singletons; the top ten hold 12%. The sample was PBMCs or a T cell subset sorted from them (not recorded which). The origin of the receptors is an adult woman who had mild COVID-19 (a few samples of this study predate the infection). Cell type and time point are not known.

This clonotype was seen a few times. The V call is TRBV9, the J call TRBJ1-1, with TRBD1 as a possible D gene (6 bases). The CDR3 is made up of 14 amino acids. Germline CDR1 reads SGDLS; CDR2 reads YYNGEE. Trimming removed 4 bases at V and 4 bases at J, with 14 bases between. The CDR3 spells CASSTYRETTEAFF. In DNA, the CDR3 is TGTGCCAGCAGCACCTACAGGGAAACCACTGAAGCTTTCTTT.

The chain joins TRBV5-5 to TRBJ2-7, with D perhaps assigned TRBD1 or TRBD2 (7 bases each). This CDR3 has 14 amino acids. Trimming removed 3 bases at V and 0 bases at J, with 10 bases between. Germline V gene lookup returns CDR1 SGHKS and CDR2 YYEKEE (reference sequence). For the CDR3, the DNA is TGTGCCAGCAGCTGGGAGGGGGCCTCCTACGAGCAGTACTTC. Its translation is CASSWEGASYEQYF. Full variable domain (outside the CDR3, taken from reference TRBV5-5 and TRBJ2-7): DAGVTQSPTHLIKTRGQQVTLRCSPISGHKSVSWYQQVLGQGPQFIFQYYEKEERGRGNFPDRFSARQFPNYSSELNVNALLLGDSALYLCASSWEGASYEQYFGPGTRLTVT.

This clonotype occurred a few times. V gene TRBV30 combines with J gene TRBJ1-1; D remains ambiguous. The germline CDR1 and CDR2 sequences are GTSNPN and SVGIG (reference sequence). This CDR3 spans 13 amino acids. V lost 2 bases and J 1 base, leaving 8 bases between the germline ends. Here the CDR3 reads CAWSLGPNTEAFF. The DNA of the CDR3 is TGTGCCTGGAGTCTGGGCCCGAACACTGAAGCTTTCTTT.

The chain is built from TRBV5-5 and TRBJ2-7; no reliable D call. V was pared by 6 bases and J by 0 bases, with 16 bases between. This CDR3 is 15 amino acids long. CDR1 SGHKS and CDR2 YYEKEE come from the germline V gene (reference sequence). DNA of the CDR3: TGTGCCAGCACCTTCTCTACTGGAATCTCCTACGAGCAGTACTTC. Translation: CASTFSTGISYEQYF.

The chain employs TRBV6-6 and TRBJ2-1; 11 nucleotides match TRBD1. Trimming cost V 8 bases and J 6 bases; bases outside gene matches: 9. Germline CDR1 is MNHNY and CDR2 is SVGAGI (reference sequence). CDR3 length: 15 amino acids. CDR3 sequence reads: CASGSGTGGGNEQFF. DNA for the CDR3: TGTGCCAGCGGCTCCGGGACAGGGGGTGGCAATGAGCAGTTCTTC.

This clonotype was counted a few times. The V and J genes are TRBV19 and TRBJ1-5; no definite D call. CDR3 length: 15 amino acids. In germline, CDR1 is LNHDA, CDR2 SQIVND (reference sequence). V was cut by 7 bases and J by 0 bases, with 13 bases left in between. CDR3 sequence: CASTEHGYSNQPQHF. The CDR3 DNA reads TGTGCCAGTACCGAGCACGGATATAGCAATCAGCCCCAGCATTTT. Supplemented by reference TRBV19 and TRBJ1-5, the full variable domain reads DGGITQSPKYLFRKEGQNVTLSCEQNLNHDAMYWYRQDPGQGLRLIYYSQIVNDFQKGDIAEGYSVSREKKESFPLTVTSAQKNPTAFYLCASTEHGYSNQPQHFGDGTRLSIL.

The V call is TRBV4-1, the J call TRBJ2-7, with D possibly being TRBD1 or TRBD2 (5 bases each). This CDR3 region has 17 residues. CDR1 and CDR2 (germline): MGHRA, YSYEKL. V shed 2 bases and J shed 3 bases, with 20 bases lying between them. CDR3 in amino acids: CASSQPYRDGMIYEQYF. CDR3 sequence (DNA): TGCGCCAGCAGCCAACCCTACCGGGACGGGATGATCTACGAGCAGTACTTC.

The chain carries TRBV30 and TRBJ2-1, with D tentatively TRBD1 (6 bases). Germline CDR1 reads GTSNPN; CDR2 reads SVGIG (reference sequence). The CDR3 is 13 residues long. V dropped 0 bases and J dropped 10 bases, with 13 bases sitting between them. The CDR3 loop is CAWSVQGSVEQFF. Written as DNA, the CDR3 is TGTGCCTGGAGTGTACAGGGTAGCGTAGAGCAGTTCTTC.

This clonotype was seen ten or more times. The rearrangement uses TRBV12-3 or TRBV12-4 and TRBJ2-5; 12 positions match TRBD1. The CDR3 has 13 amino acids. J lost 5 bases, V lost 8 bases, and 3 bases had no gene match. CDR3 loop: CASGTGGHETQYF. In DNA form, the CDR3 reads TGTGCCAGCGGGACAGGGGGCCACGAGACCCAGTACTTC.

The chain recombines TRBV20-1 with TRBJ2-3; 9 bases line up with TRBD2. V was pared by 2 bases and J by 2 bases, with 8 bases of the junction left unmatched. The CDR3 contains 16 residues. Germline CDR1 and CDR2: DFQATT and SNEGSKA (reference sequence). In nucleotides, the CDR3 is TGCAGTGCTAGAAGGGGTAGCGGGGGCCTCACAGATACGCAGTATTTT. Translation gives CSARRGSGGLTDTQYF.

The chain employs TRBV7-9 and TRBJ2-7; D remains ambiguous. Germline V gives CDR1 SEHNR, CDR2 FQNEAQ (reference sequence). The CDR3 sequence is 13 residues long. Deletions cut 3 bases from V and 0 bases from J, with 6 bases between. For the CDR3, the DNA is TGTGCCAGCAGCTTTAATCCCTCCTACGAGCAGTACTTC. Residues: CASSFNPSYEQYF.

This clonotype was observed a few times. The chain combines TRBV6-5 with TRBJ2-7, with TRBD2 matching 7 bases. Germline CDR1 and CDR2: MNHEY and SVGAGI. J gave up 2 bases and V 1 base, and 2 bases lay outside the gene matches. The CDR3 runs to 14 residues. The CDR3 DNA reads TGTGCCAGCAGTTACTACCGGGGGGCCTACGAGCAGTACTTC. It yields the protein CASSYYRGAYEQYF.

This clonotype was observed at least ten times. The V gene is TRBV7-8, the J gene TRBJ2-7; 14 bases are shared with TRBD2. CDR3 length: 19 residues. Germline V gene sequence: CDR1 SGHVS, CDR2 FQNEAQ. V was clipped by 4 bases and J by 2 bases; unmatched bases: 13. CDR3 protein: CASSYQASGTSGRTYEQYF. The CDR3 nucleotides are TGTGCCAGCAGCTACCAAGCCTCCGGGACTAGCGGGAGAACCTACGAGCAGTACTTC.

V usage is TRBV7-6 and J usage is TRBJ2-7; D may correspond to TRBD1 or TRBD2 (7 bases each). The CDR3 extends over 15 amino acids. V was pared by 8 bases and J by 0 bases, with 17 bases between. Looked up from germline, CDR1 is SGHVS and CDR2 is FNYEAQ. The CDR3 is CASPQGGGHSYEQYF. In DNA form, the CDR3 reads TGTGCCAGCCCACAGGGAGGGGGCCACTCCTACGAGCAGTACTTC.

The chain links TRBV5-1 to TRBJ1-2; D not certain. This CDR3 has 14 amino acids. Germline lookup yields CDR1 SGHRS and CDR2 YFSETQ. The ends were cut back, 1 base at V and 3 bases at J, with 10 bases in the middle. CDR3 loop: CASSLLTADYGYTF. DNA for the CDR3: TGCGCCAGCAGCTTGTTAACAGCCGACTATGGCTACACCTTC.

The V and J genes are TRBV29-1 and TRBJ2-1; perhaps TRBD1 as D (5 bases). Per the germline V gene, CDR1 is SQVTM and CDR2 is ANQGSEA. The CDR3 has 15 residues. V was trimmed by 3 bases and J by 4 bases, leaving 16 bases between them. The CDR3 sequence: CSVDRWGKGYNEQFF. The CDR3 nucleotides are TGCAGCGTTGATCGCTGGGGAAAGGGGTACAATGAGCAGTTCTTC.

This clonotype appeared many times. This chain connects TRBV14 to TRBJ2-1, with 8 bases lining up with TRBD2. This CDR3 spans 17 amino acids. After removal of 0 bases from V and 7 bases from J, the junction contained 11 bases not matched to a gene. Germline lookup yields CDR1 SGHDN and CDR2 FVKESK. This chain's CDR3 is CASSQERIERGRNEQFF. The DNA of the CDR3 is TGTGCCAGCAGCCAAGAACGGATTGAGCGGGGGAGGAATGAGCAGTTCTTC.

The chain links TRBV11-3 to TRBJ2-1, with 8 bases identical to TRBD1. CDR1 and CDR2 from the germline V gene are SGHNT and YENEEA. V lost 4 bases and J lost 0; bases outside the gene matches: 5. The CDR3 runs to 16 residues. DNA of the CDR3: TGTGCCAGCAGCTCCAGGACAGGGAGCTCCTACAATGAGCAGTTCTTC. Translation gives CASSSRTGSSYNEQFF.

A few counts support this clonotype. V and J are TRBV20-1 and TRBJ1-5; no firm D call. Germline-derived CDR1 and CDR2 are DFQATT and SNEGSKA (reference sequence). The length of the CDR3 is 12 residues. Trimming cost V 5 bases and J 5 bases, with 10 bases left between them. The CDR3 loop is CSASSLYQPQHF. CDR3 sequence (DNA): TGCAGTGCTTCGTCCCTATATCAGCCCCAGCATTTT.

This clonotype has a handful of counts. The chain uses TRBV12-3 or TRBV12-4 and TRBJ2-2; possibly TRBD1 for D (5 bases). This CDR3 has 14 amino acids. Trimming took off 5 bases at V and 6 bases at J, with 13 bases between the two ends. The CDR3 DNA follows: TGTGCCAGCAGTCAAGGGGCGCTAGCCGGGGAGCTGTTTTTT. Amino acid sequence: CASSQGALAGELFF.

The rearrangement uses TRBV12-3 or TRBV12-4 and TRBJ1-5; a possible D gene is TRBD1 (6 bases). The CDR3 runs 14 residues. V lost 6 bases, J lost 8 bases, and 17 bases lay in between. CDR3 bases: TGTGCCAGCAGCCCCGACAGGAACTGGGAGCCCCAGCATTTT. Translating it yields CASSPDRNWEPQHF.

V is TRBV5-1 and J is TRBJ1-3; 7 positions match TRBD1. V gave up 4 bases and J gave up 4 bases; unmatched junction bases: 11. The CDR3 extends over 16 amino acids. Germline CDR1 SGHRS, CDR2 YFSETQ. CDR3 residues: CASSTNYRGQGNTIYF. CDR3 in DNA: TGCGCCAGCAGCACAAACTACAGGGGACAAGGAAACACCATATATTTT.

This clonotype has only a few counts. This chain joins TRBV27 and TRBJ2-1; no reliable D call. CDR3 length: 13 residues. Germline CDR1 MNHEY, CDR2 SMNVEV (reference sequence). V was trimmed by 3 bases and J by 7 bases, leaving 10 bases between them. The CDR3 protein is CASSFSSWNEQFF. The CDR3, as DNA: TGTGCCAGCAGTTTTTCTAGTTGGAATGAGCAGTTCTTC.

The gene calls are TRBV6-2 or TRBV6-3 and TRBJ2-1, with 7 bases lining up with TRBD1. This CDR3 contains 14 residues. Germline V gives CDR1 MNHEY, CDR2 SVGEGT. The junction had 8 bases not matched to a gene; V was cut back by 6 bases and J by 6 bases. DNA for the CDR3: TGTGCCAGCAGCGTAGACAGGGTGATCAATGAGCAGTTCTTC. Its translation is CASSVDRVINEQFF.

The chain carries TRBV20-1 and TRBJ2-3; no clear D. The ends were cut back, 3 bases at V and 2 bases at J, with 6 bases in the middle. The CDR3 runs to 12 residues. Germline V gene lookup returns CDR1 DFQATT and CDR2 SNEGSKA (reference sequence). The CDR3 region is CSARSSTDTQYF. As DNA, the CDR3 is TGCAGTGCTAGGAGTTCCACAGATACGCAGTATTTT.

This clonotype has a handful of counts. The rearrangement links TRBV6-1 to TRBJ2-5; possible D gene TRBD2, 5 bases. The CDR3 length is 14 residues. Trimming stripped 2 bases from V and 4 bases from J, with 11 bases between. Germline V gene lookup returns CDR1 MNHNS and CDR2 SASEGT. CDR3 in DNA: TGTGCCAGCAGTGAACCTACTAGAATAGAGACCCAGTACTTC. Its protein is CASSEPTRIETQYF.

This clonotype was seen more than once but under ten times. The chain combines TRBV29-1 with TRBJ2-1; D is ambiguous. CDR3 size: 13 residues. The germline CDR1 and CDR2 sequences are SQVTM and ANQGSEA. The V and J ends lost 6 bases and 2 bases respectively, with 11 bases between them. The chain's CDR3 is CSVLALAYNEQFF. CDR3 sequence (DNA): TGCAGCGTCCTGGCGCTAGCCTACAATGAGCAGTTCTTC.

This chain joins TRBV27 and TRBJ2-7; D gene unclear. CDR3 length: 14 residues. Germline V gives CDR1 MNHEY, CDR2 SMNVEV (reference sequence). Trimming removed 6 bases from V and 4 bases from J, with 16 bases in between. The CDR3 loop is CASRDRRISYEQYF. In DNA, the CDR3 is TGTGCCAGCAGGGATAGAAGAATTTCGTACGAGCAGTACTTC.

The rearrangement links TRBV28 to TRBJ2-6; the D gene could be TRBD1 or TRBD2 (5 bases each). The CDR3 covers 18 residues. Germline CDR1 MDHEN, CDR2 SYDVKM. Trimming removed 5 bases at V and 0 bases at J, with 17 bases between. The CDR3 nucleotides read TGTGCCAGCAGTCGGCCCAGGGACGGGCCCTCTGGGGCCAACGTCCTGACTTTC. This gives the protein CASSRPRDGPSGANVLTF.

The V call is TRBV5-5, the J call TRBJ2-7, with D perhaps TRBD1 or TRBD2 (5 bases each). V lost 0 bases and J lost 3, with 10 bases in between. The CDR3 has 14 amino acids. Germline CDR1 reads SGHKS; CDR2 reads YYEKEE (reference sequence). CDR3 protein: CASSLGMGVYEQYF. As DNA, the CDR3 is TGTGCCAGCAGCTTGGGTATGGGGGTCTACGAGCAGTACTTC.